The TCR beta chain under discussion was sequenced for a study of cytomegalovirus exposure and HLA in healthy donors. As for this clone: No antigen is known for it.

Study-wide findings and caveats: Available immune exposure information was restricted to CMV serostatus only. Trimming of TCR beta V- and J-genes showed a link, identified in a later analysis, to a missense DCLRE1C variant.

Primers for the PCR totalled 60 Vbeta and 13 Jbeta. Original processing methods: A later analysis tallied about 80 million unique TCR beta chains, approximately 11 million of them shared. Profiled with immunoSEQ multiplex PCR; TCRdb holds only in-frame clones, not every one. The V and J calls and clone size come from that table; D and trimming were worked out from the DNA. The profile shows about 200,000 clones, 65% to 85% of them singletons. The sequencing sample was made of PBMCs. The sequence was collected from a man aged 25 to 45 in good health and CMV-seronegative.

The CDR3 DNA is TGCGCCAGCAGCATAGGGACAGGGAGCATCCAAGAGACCCAGTACTTC. Amino acids: CASSIGTGSIQETQYF. The rearrangement uses TRBV5-1 and TRBJ2-5; 9 bases fit TRBD1. The CDR3 runs to 16 residues. CDR1 SGHRS and CDR2 YFSETQ come from the germline V gene. V shed 4 bases and J 1 base; nucleotides not matched to a gene: 8. Combining the CDR3 with reference TRBV5-1 and TRBJ2-5 gives the whole variable domain KAGVTQTPRYLIKTRGQQVTLSCSPISGHRSVSWYQQTPGQGLQFLFEYFSETQRNKGNFPGRFSGRQFSNSRSEMNVSTLELGDSALYLCASSIGTGSIQETQYFGPGTRLLVL.